These 5 T cell receptor beta chains were all obtained from the same sample, sequenced in a study of blood T cell repertoires in COVID-19. TCRdb's copy holds only in-frame clones and misses some; the assay was immunoSEQ multiplex PCR. The sample has some 180,000 clones; 78% are singletons. Sequencing input: peripheral blood. The origin of the receptors is a woman older than 75 with active or convalescent COVID-19.

The J gene is TRBJ1-5, the V gene TRBV19; a weak D match, TRBD1 (5 bases). V lost 7 bases and J 3 bases, leaving 10 bases between the germline ends. CDR3 length equals 13 residues. Per germline, CDR1 LNHDA and CDR2 SQIVND (reference sequence). This CDR3 is CASKGQLNQPQHF. The CDR3 coding sequence is TGTGCCAGTAAGGGGCAGCTCAATCAGCCCCAGCATTTT.

V and J are TRBV28 and TRBJ1-2; D perhaps matches TRBD1 (5 bases). There are 16 residues in the CDR3. CDR1 and CDR2 (germline): MDHEN, SYDVKM. The V end was cut by 1 base, the J end by 8 bases, with 20 bases between. This CDR3 is CASSLFLRSGREGYTF. Written as DNA, the CDR3 is TGTGCCAGCAGTTTATTTCTTCGGTCGGGCAGGGAAGGCTACACCTTC.

This clone was observed once. CDR3 residues: CASSQRWSQQGSDYGYTF. The CDR3 nucleotides are TGTGCCAGCAGCCAAAGGTGGTCCCAACAGGGGTCGGACTATGGCTACACCTTC. V and J are TRBV28 and TRBJ1-2; 7 bases are shared with TRBD1. Germline CDR1 reads MDHEN; CDR2 reads SYDVKM. V dropped 6 bases and J dropped 3; count of bases not matched to a gene: 19. This CDR3 region has 18 residues.

The chain combines TRBV11-2 with TRBJ1-2, with 9 bases matching TRBD1. The CDR3 length is 14 residues. Germline loops: CDR1 SGHAT, CDR2 FQNNGV. J was trimmed by 4 bases and V by 3 bases; bases with no gene match: 3. The CDR3 sequence: CASSFGTGFYGYTF. The CDR3 nucleotides are TGTGCCAGCAGCTTTGGGACAGGGTTCTATGGCTACACCTTC.

The V and J genes are TRBV30 and TRBJ1-5; the D is unclear. Trimming took 1 base from V and 4 from J, leaving 11 bases between them. From germline, CDR1 is GTSNPN and CDR2 SVGIG (reference sequence). This CDR3 is 14 amino acids long. The CDR3 sequence: CAWSGPPGNQPQHF. Here the CDR3 DNA reads TGTGCCTGGAGTGGACCCCCGGGAAATCAGCCCCAGCATTTT. The full variable domain, in which reference TRBV30 and TRBJ1-5 provide the parts outside the CDR3, is SQTIHQWPATLVQPVGSPLSLECTVEGTSNPNLYWYRQAAGRGLQLLFYSVGIGQISSEVPQNLSASRPQDRQFILSSKKLLLSDSGFYLCAWSGPPGNQPQHFGDGTRLSIL.